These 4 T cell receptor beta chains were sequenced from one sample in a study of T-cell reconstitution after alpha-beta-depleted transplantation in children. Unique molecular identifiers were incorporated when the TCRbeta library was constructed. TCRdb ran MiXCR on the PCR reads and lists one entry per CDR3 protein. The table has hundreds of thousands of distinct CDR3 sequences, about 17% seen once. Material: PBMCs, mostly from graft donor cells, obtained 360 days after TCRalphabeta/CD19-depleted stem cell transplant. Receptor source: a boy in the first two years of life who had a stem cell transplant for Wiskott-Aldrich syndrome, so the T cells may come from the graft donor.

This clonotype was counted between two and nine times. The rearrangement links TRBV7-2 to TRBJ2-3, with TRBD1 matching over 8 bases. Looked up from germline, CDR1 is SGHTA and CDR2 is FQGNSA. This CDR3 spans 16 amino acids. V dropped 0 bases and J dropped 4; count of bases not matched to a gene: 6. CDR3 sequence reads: CASSLAPAGGADTQYF. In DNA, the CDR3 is TGTGCCAGCAGCTTAGCGCCTGCAGGGGGCGCAGATACGCAGTATTTT.

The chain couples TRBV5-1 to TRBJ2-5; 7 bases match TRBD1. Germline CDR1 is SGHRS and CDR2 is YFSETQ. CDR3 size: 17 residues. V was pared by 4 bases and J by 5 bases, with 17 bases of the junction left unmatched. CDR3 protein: CASSPISKKGARETQYF. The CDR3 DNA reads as TGCGCCAGCAGCCCGATTAGCAAGAAGGGGGCTCGGGAGACCCAGTACTTC.

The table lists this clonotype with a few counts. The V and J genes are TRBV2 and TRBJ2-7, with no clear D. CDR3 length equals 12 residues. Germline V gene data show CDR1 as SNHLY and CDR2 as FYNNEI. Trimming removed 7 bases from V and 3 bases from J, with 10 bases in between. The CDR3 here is CASTGQIYEQYF. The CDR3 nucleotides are TGTGCCAGCACCGGGCAAATCTACGAGCAGTACTTC.

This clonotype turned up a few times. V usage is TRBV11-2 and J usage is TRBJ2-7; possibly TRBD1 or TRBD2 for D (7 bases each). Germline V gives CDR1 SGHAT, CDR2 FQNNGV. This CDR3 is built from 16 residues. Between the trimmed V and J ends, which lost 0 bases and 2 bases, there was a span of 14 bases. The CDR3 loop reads CASSLEVQGGTYEQYF. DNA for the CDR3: TGTGCCAGCAGCTTAGAGGTCCAGGGGGGGACCTACGAGCAGTACTTC.